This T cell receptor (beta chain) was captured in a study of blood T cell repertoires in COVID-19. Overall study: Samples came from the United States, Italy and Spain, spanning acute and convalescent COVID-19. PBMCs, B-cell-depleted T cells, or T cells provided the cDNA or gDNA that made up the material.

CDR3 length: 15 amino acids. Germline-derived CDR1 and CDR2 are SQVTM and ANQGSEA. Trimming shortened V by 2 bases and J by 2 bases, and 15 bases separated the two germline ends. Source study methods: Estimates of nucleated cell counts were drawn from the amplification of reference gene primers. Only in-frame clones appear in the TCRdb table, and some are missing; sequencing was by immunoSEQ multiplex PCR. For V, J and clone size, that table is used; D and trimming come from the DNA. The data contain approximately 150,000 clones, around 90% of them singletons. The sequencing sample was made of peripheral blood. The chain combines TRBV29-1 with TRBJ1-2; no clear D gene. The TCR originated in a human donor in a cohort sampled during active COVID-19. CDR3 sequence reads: CSVESQQSRNYGYTF. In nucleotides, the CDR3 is TGCAGCGTTGAAAGCCAACAGAGCCGAAACTATGGCTACACCTTC.